Shown below are 26 T cell receptor beta chains from a single sample sequenced in a study of cytomegalovirus exposure and HLA in healthy donors. 60 Vbeta and 13 Jbeta primers were used in PCR. Clones were read by immunoSEQ multiplex PCR, and TCRdb kept only the in-frame ones, dropping some. In the table there are roughly 170,000 clones, roughly 80% of which are singletons. The sequencing sample was made of PBMCs. The origin of the receptors is a man aged 25 to 40 in good health and CMV-seropositive.

J is TRBJ2-5 and V is TRBV29-1; tentatively, D is TRBD2 (5 bases). The length of the CDR3 is 11 residues. The germline CDR1 and CDR2 sequences are SQVTM and ANQGSEA. The germline V and J ends were trimmed by 5 bases and 4 bases, with 8 bases remaining between them. The CDR3: CSVSEAETQYF. Written as DNA, the CDR3 is TGCAGCGTTTCGGAGGCAGAGACCCAGTACTTC.

The chain couples TRBV15 to TRBJ1-1; no definite D call. The CDR3 has 15 amino acids. From germline, CDR1 is LNHNV and CDR2 YYDKDF (reference sequence). Trimming left V 3 bases short and J 4 bases short, with 15 bases between. The CDR3 reads CATSRYDPPGTEAFF. The CDR3 bases are TGTGCCACCAGCAGGTACGACCCCCCGGGCACTGAAGCTTTCTTT.

J is TRBJ1-5 and V is TRBV4-1; 7 bases align to TRBD1. From germline, CDR1 is MGHRA and CDR2 YSYEKL. This CDR3 is 15 amino acids long. V shed 1 base, J shed 1 base, and the junction held 1 base outside the gene matches. CDR3 DNA: TGCGCCAGCAGCCAAGCAGGGGGAAGCAATCAGCCCCAGCATTTT. Protein: CASSQAGGSNQPQHF.

The rearrangement uses TRBV27 and TRBJ1-1; possible D gene TRBD1, 5 bases. With 1 base removed from V and 0 bases from J, the gap between germline ends came to 9 bases. CDR1 MNHEY and CDR2 SMNVEV come from the germline V gene (reference sequence). The CDR3 runs to 15 residues. CDR3: CASSLLAGLNTEAFF. CDR3 sequence (DNA): TGTGCCAGCAGTTTATTGGCAGGGTTGAACACTGAAGCTTTCTTT.

This clone came up once. V is TRBV4-1 and J is TRBJ2-1, with TRBD2 matching 7 bases. The CDR3 loop spans 21 amino acids. V was pared by 1 base and J by 0 bases, with 18 bases of the junction left unmatched. Germline CDR1 and CDR2: MGHRA and YSYEKL. This chain's CDR3 is CASSQGVGGSSSRSSYNEQFF. The CDR3 bases are TGCGCCAGCAGCCAAGGGGTGGGGGGGTCTAGTAGCCGGAGCTCCTACAATGAGCAGTTCTTC.

The chain links TRBV6-1 to TRBJ2-7, with a weak D call TRBD1 (6 bases). The germline gives CDR1 MNHNS, CDR2 SASEGT. The V end was cut by 3 bases, the J end by 5 bases, with 14 bases between. The CDR3 sequence is 14 residues long. The CDR3 DNA sequence: TGTGCCAGCAGTGAGGAAACAGGGTGGGACGAGCAGTACTTC. Amino acids: CASSEETGWDEQYF.

CDR3 protein: CASSEYGGAERYF. CDR3 in DNA: TGTGCCAGCAGTGAATATGGGGGGGCCGAGCGTTACTTC. The chain has TRBV25-1 and TRBJ2-7; tentative D call: TRBD2 (7 bases). Trimming cost V 0 bases and J 13 bases, with 16 bases left between them. The CDR3 totals 13 residues. Germline-derived CDR1 and CDR2 are MGHDK and SYGVNS.

V and J are TRBV4-2 and TRBJ2-4, with TRBD2 matching over 8 bases. The CDR3 length is 18 residues. Germline assignment: CDR1 LGHNA and CDR2 YNFKEQ. Trimming cost V 1 base and J 1 base; bases outside gene matches: 9. The CDR3 DNA is TGTGCCAGCAGCCAAGTCCTAACCCGGGGGGGCGCCAAAAACATTCAGTACTTC. Translation gives CASSQVLTRGGAKNIQYF.

V gene TRBV7-9 combines with J gene TRBJ1-4; D not resolved. CDR1 is SEHNR, CDR2 FQNEAQ, per germline (reference sequence). The CDR3 extends over 12 amino acids. Trimming pared 3 bases from V and 7 bases from J, leaving 6 bases between. The CDR3 region has the DNA TGTGCCAGCAGCTTTAGTGTTGAAAAACTGTTTTTT. Its protein product is CASSFSVEKLFF. Full variable domain (outside the CDR3, taken from reference TRBV7-9 and TRBJ1-4): DTGVSQNPRHKITKRGQNVTFRCDPISEHNRLYWYRQTLGQGPEFLTYFQNEAQLEKSRLLSDRFSAERPKGSFSTLEIQRTEQGDSAMYLCASSFSVEKLFFGSGTQLSVL.

This CDR3 reads CASSLSLPREGYGYTF. The CDR3 DNA reads TGTGCCAGCAGTTTATCGCTTCCCAGGGAAGGCTATGGCTACACCTTC. This sequence joins TRBV27 and TRBJ1-2; tentatively, D is TRBD1 (5 bases). Trimming removed 0 bases at V and 4 bases at J, with 15 bases between. This CDR3 comprises 16 residues. Germline V gene lookup returns CDR1 MNHEY and CDR2 SMNVEV (reference sequence).

This chain links TRBV7-9 with TRBJ2-2; 9 bases are a match to TRBD1. Looked up from germline, CDR1 is SEHNR and CDR2 is FQNEAQ (reference sequence). The CDR3 extends over 17 amino acids. With V trimmed by 2 bases and J by 1 base, 5 bases remained unmatched. The CDR3 loop reads CASSLTRTGVNTGELFF. As DNA, the CDR3 is TGTGCCAGCAGCTTAACACGGACAGGGGTGAACACCGGGGAGCTGTTTTTT.

With respect to this clone: Mismatch with germline at one junction end may stem from a read error. The J gene is TRBJ2-2, the V gene TRBV5-1, with 7 bases matching TRBD1. This CDR3 has 15 residues. CDR1 and CDR2 from the germline V gene are SGHRS and YFSETQ. In DNA, the CDR3 is TGCGCCAGCAGCTTGGCACAAGGGGGCACCGGGGAGCTATTTTTT. Encoded protein: CASSLAQGGTGELFF.

V gene TRBV7-3 combines with J gene TRBJ2-5, with no clear D. The V gene's germline CDR1 is SGHTA and CDR2 FQGTGA. CDR3 size: 11 residues. Trimming shortened V by 5 bases and J by 5 bases, and 6 bases separated the two germline ends. As DNA, the CDR3 is TGTGCCAGCAGCACGCGTGAGACCCAGTACTTC. This codes for CASSTRETQYF.

A few counts support this clone. This chain uses TRBV27 with TRBJ2-1; 9 nucleotides align to TRBD1. V shed 6 bases and J 4 bases; nucleotides not matched to a gene: 7. The CDR3 length is 15 residues. Germline-derived CDR1 and CDR2 are MNHEY and SMNVEV (reference sequence). The CDR3 sequence is CASRPRDRAYNEQFF. The CDR3 DNA follows: TGTGCCAGCAGGCCCCGGGACAGGGCTTACAATGAGCAGTTCTTC.

This clone was detected once. J is TRBJ1-4 and V is TRBV30, with 10 bases lining up with TRBD1. V was pared by 0 bases and J by 14 bases, with 3 bases of the junction left unmatched. Looked up from germline, CDR1 is GTSNPN and CDR2 is SVGIG (reference sequence). This CDR3 is built from 12 residues. In DNA form, the CDR3 reads TGTGCCTGGAGTGTAAGGACAGGGGGTCTGTTTTTT. Residues: CAWSVRTGGLFF.

The rearrangement joins TRBV29-1 to TRBJ2-7; D is unresolved. Germline CDR1 and CDR2: SQVTM and ANQGSEA. The length of the CDR3 is 16 residues. The V gene lost 6 bases and the J gene lost 6 bases, with 27 bases spanning the gap. CDR3 amino acids: CSVVCRRHPKFFEQYF. For the CDR3, the DNA is TGCAGCGTCGTCTGTCGTCGACATCCGAAATTCTTCGAGCAGTACTTC.

The chain joins TRBV11-3 to TRBJ1-2; D remains unclear. The CDR3 extends over 13 amino acids. Germline CDR1 reads SGHNT; CDR2 reads YENEEA. Trimming stripped 6 bases from V and 2 bases from J, with 10 bases between. The CDR3 bases are TGTGCCAGCAGTAAGACACCAAACTATGGCTACACCTTC. Its translation is CASSKTPNYGYTF. The full variable domain, completed using reference TRBV11-3 and TRBJ1-2, is EAGVVQSPRYKIIEKKQPVAFWCNPISGHNTLYWYLQNLGQGPELLIRYENEEAVDDSQLPKDRFSAERLKGVDSTLKIQPAELGDSAVYLCASSKTPNYGYTFGSGTRLTVV.

CDR3 sequence reads: CATSRGLGPRTGELFF. The CDR3 bases are TGTGCCACCAGCAGGGGACTGGGCCCTCGAACCGGGGAGCTGTTTTTT. The rearrangement links TRBV15 to TRBJ2-2; TRBD2 might be the D (6 bases). Germline V lookup: CDR1 LNHNV, CDR2 YYDKDF (reference sequence). The V and J ends lost 3 bases and 5 bases respectively, with 16 bases between them. The CDR3 is 16 amino acids.

The rearrangement uses TRBV6-1 and TRBJ2-1; 8 bases map to TRBD2. CDR1 is MNHNS, CDR2 SASEGT, per germline. The V segment lost 5 bases and the J segment 2 bases; nucleotides outside the gene matches: 2. The CDR3 totals 14 residues. The CDR3 DNA reads as TGTGCCAGCAGTCTAGCGGGCACCTACAATGAGCAGTTCTTC. Amino acid sequence: CASSLAGTYNEQFF.

The chain combines TRBV29-1 with TRBJ1-2, with no clear D. The V and J ends lost 7 bases and 0 bases respectively, with 9 bases between them. The CDR3 contains 12 residues. CDR1 SQVTM and CDR2 ANQGSEA come from the germline V gene. As DNA, the CDR3 is TGCAGCGCCCTAGTACCTAACTATGGCTACACCTTC. Translated: CSALVPNYGYTF.

This clone was picked up one time. The V call is TRBV30, the J call TRBJ1-1; D gene uncertain. Germline V CDR1 and CDR2: GTSNPN, SVGIG (reference sequence). V was pared by 1 base and J by 11 bases, with 11 bases between. CDR3 length equals 11 residues. The CDR3 sequence: CAWSGLKEAFF. The CDR3 nucleotides read TGTGCCTGGAGTGGTCTCAAGGAGGCTTTCTTT.

J is TRBJ2-7 and V is TRBV19, with 11 bases matching TRBD2. CDR1 and CDR2 from the germline V gene are LNHDA and SQIVND (reference sequence). The CDR3 is 14 residues long. V was clipped by 7 bases and J by 5 bases; unmatched bases: 7. The CDR3 loop reads CASKGLAVADEQYF. CDR3 DNA: TGTGCCAGTAAGGGACTAGCGGTTGCCGACGAGCAGTACTTC.

J is TRBJ2-5 and V is TRBV10-1; D ambiguous. The CDR3 covers 13 residues. V was shortened by 7 bases and J by 2 bases, with 11 bases between the two germline ends. Germline CDR1 is WNHNN and CDR2 is SYGVQD (reference sequence). DNA for the CDR3: TGCGCCAGCATTTGCCTGCGGCAAGAGACCCAGTACTTC. This gives the protein CASICLRQETQYF.

V and J are TRBV28 and TRBJ1-2; D is unresolved. V lost 6 bases to trimming and J lost 7 bases, with 12 bases between them. This CDR3 spans 12 amino acids. CDR1 and CDR2 from the germline V gene are MDHEN and SYDVKM. The CDR3 reads CASSPELTGYTF. The CDR3 DNA reads TGTGCCAGCAGCCCTGAACTTACTGGCTACACCTTC.

V usage is TRBV7-6 and J usage is TRBJ2-3; D is uncertain. CDR1 and CDR2 (germline): SGHVS, FNYEAQ. The CDR3 loop spans 15 amino acids. V lost 1 base and J 0 bases, leaving 8 bases between the germline ends. DNA for the CDR3: TGTGCCAGCAGCTTAGGTAGTTCTAGCACAGATACGCAGTATTTT. The encoded protein is CASSLGSSSTDTQYF.

J is TRBJ1-3 and V is TRBV25-1, with 7 bases fitting TRBD1. Germline CDR1 MGHDK, CDR2 SYGVNS. The V segment lost 2 bases and the J segment 1 base; nucleotides outside the gene matches: 2. The CDR3 contains 15 residues. CDR3 DNA sequence: TGTGCCAGCAGTGAAAGACAGGGTTCTGGAAACACCATATATTTT. This encodes CASSERQGSGNTIYF.